A selection of T cell receptor beta chains follows, all from one sample in a study of cytomegalovirus exposure and HLA in healthy donors. The data were produced by immunoSEQ multiplex PCR, yet TCRdb's version contains in-frame clones alone and is incomplete. In the table there are approximately 90,000 clones, under 80% of which are singletons. Sample: PBMCs. The origin of the receptors is a male donor in good health and CMV-seronegative. CDR3s include the opening cysteine and the closing phenylalanine or tryptophan. D genes are given only for firm matches. Part of the rows lack a size; the others show once, few, many or a class for expanded clones.

J | size | D | V | DNA | CDR3
TRBJ1-2 | NA | TRBD1 | TRBV27 | TGTGCCAGCAGTTTATTTTCCGGGACAGGTGGTGGCTACACCTTC | CASSLFSGTGGGYTF
TRBJ2-1 | NA | NA | TRBV4-3 | TGCGCCAGCAGCCAAGGGTACAGCTCCTACAATGAGCAGTTCTTC | CASSQGYSSYNEQFF
TRBJ2-2 | NA | TRBD2 | TRBV7-2 | TGTGCCAGCAGGTCAGCCACCCGCCTCGGGAGGGCCGACACCGGGGAGCTGTTTTTT | CASRSATRLGRADTGELFF
TRBJ2-7 | NA | TRBD1 | TRBV2 | TGTGCCAGCAGGGAGGGGACAGGGCGAAACGAGCAGTACTTC | CASREGTGRNEQYF
TRBJ1-1 | NA | NA | TRBV7-2 | TGTGCCAGCAGCTTAGTTTATCGCGAGACTGAAGCTTTCTTT | CASSLVYRETEAFF
TRBJ2-5 | NA | NA | TRBV7-9 | TGTGCCAGCAGCTTAGGGCCCCCCCAAGAGACCCAGTACTTC | CASSLGPPQETQYF
TRBJ1-1 | NA | NA | TRBV5-4 | TGTGCCAGCAGCTTTACAGGGAGGAACACTGAAGCTTTCTTT | CASSFTGRNTEAFF
TRBJ1-2 | NA | TRBD1 | TRBV28 | TGTGCCAGCAGTTTAGGGGGACAGGGGGCAGGATATGGCTACACCTTC | CASSLGGQGAGYGYTF
TRBJ2-7 | NA | NA | TRBV19 | TGTGCCAGTAGTATTGAGGTTAGCGGAGGCTCCTACGAGCAGTACTTC | CASSIEVSGGSYEQYF
TRBJ1-5 | NA | TRBD1 | TRBV5-5 | TGTGCCAGCAGGGCCGGGACAGCGGCTCTCATTAATAGCAATCAGCCCCAGCATTTT | CASRAGTAALINSNQPQHF
TRBJ1-5 | NA | TRBD1 | TRBV11-2 | TGTGCCAGCAGCTTAGGGGGACAGACTAATCAGCCCCAGCATTTT | CASSLGGQTNQPQHF
TRBJ1-6 | NA | TRBD1 | TRBV6-1 | TGTGCCAGCAGAACAGGGGGTATGGGTTCACCCCTCCACTTT | CASRTGGMGSPLHF
TRBJ1-4 | NA | NA | TRBV10-3 | TGTGCCATCCGAGGGGGTGCAACTAATGAAAAACTGTTTTTT | CAIRGGATNEKLFF
TRBJ2-7 | NA | NA | TRBV7-9 | TGTGCCAGCAGCGTTACAGCACCCTACGAGCAGTACTTC | CASSVTAPYEQYF
TRBJ2-7 | NA | NA | TRBV27 | TGTGCCAGCAGTAACGGGTCCCCCTACGAGCAGTACTTC | CASSNGSPYEQYF
TRBJ2-5 | NA | NA | TRBV5-1 | TGCGCCAGCAGCTTAGCGTGGGAGGCGGAGACCCAGTACTTC | CASSLAWEAETQYF
TRBJ2-6 | NA | TRBD1 | TRBV30 | TGTGCCTGGAGTGTATTATGGGACAGGGTCCCATCTGGGGCCAACGGCCTGACTTTC | CAWSVLWDRVPSGANGLTF
TRBJ1-1 | NA | NA | TRBV29-1 | TGCAGCGTCACAGGTCTTTTGGACACTGAAGCTTTCTTT | CSVTGLLDTEAFF
TRBJ1-5 | few | TRBD1 | TRBV4-1 | TGCGCCAGCAGCCAATCACCTACAGGGGATCAGCCCCAGCATTTT | CASSQSPTGDQPQHF
TRBJ2-1 | NA | NA | TRBV4-1 | TGCGCCAGCAGCCAGCCACTAGAAAGCTCCTACAATGAGCAGTTCTTC | CASSQPLESSYNEQFF
TRBJ1-4 | NA | TRBD1 | TRBV9 | TGTGCCAGCAGCAACAGGGGGAATGAGGAAAAACTGTTTTTT | CASSNRGNEEKLFF
TRBJ1-1 | NA | NA | TRBV30 | TGTGCCTGGAGTAGAGGGGGTGAGGTTGGGGCTTTCTTT | CAWSRGGEVGAFF
TRBJ2-7 | few | TRBD2 | TRBV5-6 | TGTGCCAGCAGCTTTCTCAGCGGGAGGTATTACGAGCAGTACTTC | CASSFLSGRYYEQYF
TRBJ1-5 | NA | NA | TRBV7-9 | TGTGCCAGCAGCTTACCATCACAATGGCATCAGCCCCAGCATTTT | CASSLPSQWHQPQHF
TRBJ2-7 | NA | TRBD1 | TRBV29-1 | TGCAGCGTGTGGACAGGATTGGGCGAGCAGTACTTC | CSVWTGLGEQYF
TRBJ1-6 | NA | NA | TRBV10-3 | TGTGCCATCAGTGAGTCGGGGGGAGGGAATTCACCCCTCCACTTT | CAISESGGGNSPLHF
TRBJ2-4 | NA | TRBD1 | TRBV7-2 | TGTGCCAGCAGCAGGGGACAGGCCGTTCTGTACTTC | CASSRGQAVLYF
TRBJ1-2 | NA | TRBD1 | TRBV29-1 | TGCAGCGCCAACTTAGGGACAGTCGGCACCTTC | CSANLGTVGTF
TRBJ2-2 | NA | TRBD1 | TRBV18 | TGTGCCAGCTCACCAGGGACAGGTCGTGTCGCCGGGGAGCTGTTTTTT | CASSPGTGRVAGELFF
TRBJ2-1 | NA | TRBD2 | TRBV10-3 | TGTGCCATCAGCACCAGCGGGGCGAAACACAATGAGCAGTTCTTC | CAISTSGAKHNEQFF
TRBJ1-1 | NA | NA | TRBV7-9 | TGTGCCAGCAGCTCCCCGCGGAGGAACACTGAAGCTTTCTTT | CASSSPRRNTEAFF
TRBJ1-6 | NA | NA | TRBV9 | TGTGCCAGCAGCCCTCGACAGAGCTCCTATAATTCACCCCTCCACTTT | CASSPRQSSYNSPLHF
TRBJ2-5 | NA | NA | TRBV5-1 | TGCGCCAGCAGAAATACCCCAGGGGCTGCAGAGACCCAGTACTTC | CASRNTPGAAETQYF
TRBJ1-5 | NA | NA | TRBV7-8 | TGTGCCAGCAGCTTAAGGACAGATTATAGCAATCAGCCCCAGCATTTT | CASSLRTDYSNQPQHF
TRBJ2-3 | once | NA | TRBV19 | TGTGCCAGTATGGAGGGGGCACGCACAGATACGCAGTATTTT | CASMEGARTDTQYF
TRBJ2-2 | NA | TRBD2 | TRBV7-2 | TGTGCCAGCAGCTCGACTAGCGGGGTGGGCGGGGAGCTGTTTTTT | CASSSTSGVGGELFF
TRBJ2-7 | NA | TRBD1 | TRBV7-8 | TGTGCCAGCAGCACCCGACAGGGGTCCTACGAGCAGTACTTC | CASSTRQGSYEQYF
TRBJ2-5 | NA | TRBD1 | TRBV7-2 | TGTGCCAGCAGCTTAGGGGGACAGCAAGAGACCCAGTACTTC | CASSLGGQQETQYF
TRBJ1-6 | NA | NA | TRBV7-9 | TGTGCCAGCAGCCTCGTGGGGACGGGGGGTGGGTCCCTCCACTTT | CASSLVGTGGGSLHF
TRBJ1-2 | NA | NA | TRBV6-5 | TGTGCCACCCGGAGTATCTATGGCTACACCTTC | CATRSIYGYTF
TRBJ2-1 | NA | NA | TRBV4-1 | TGCGCCAGCAGCCAAGTGGGGGGGCAGGGTGGTAATGAGCAGTTCTTC | CASSQVGGQGGNEQFF
TRBJ1-2 | NA | NA | TRBV12-5 | TGTGCTAGTGGTTTGGGAGACAGAAACTATGGCTACACCTTC | CASGLGDRNYGYTF
TRBJ2-7 | once | NA | TRBV5-4 | TGTGCCAGCAGCTACGGGGAAGGGGGGCAGTACTTC | CASSYGEGGQYF
TRBJ1-4 | NA | TRBD1 | TRBV6-1 | TGTGCCAGCAGCGAAATGCAGGGGGCGCGTGATGAAAAACTGTTTTTT | CASSEMQGARDEKLFF
TRBJ1-6 | NA | NA | TRBV6-5 | TGTGCCAGCAGTTTACAGGGAAGGCCCTATAATTCACCCCTCCACTTT | CASSLQGRPYNSPLHF
TRBJ2-7 | NA | NA | TRBV20-1 | TGCAGTGCTAGCCCAGATTACGAGCAGTACTTC | CSASPDYEQYF
TRBJ2-5 | NA | NA | TRBV2 | TGTGCCAGCAGACGACAGTCACAAGAGACCCAGTACTTC | CASRRQSQETQYF
TRBJ1-2 | NA | TRBD1 | TRBV6-1 | TGTGCCAGCAGTGAGGGACAGAGTTTCTATGGCTACACCTTC | CASSEGQSFYGYTF
TRBJ1-1 | once | NA | TRBV7-3 | TGTGCCAGCAGCTCGGCAGCGGGGAACACTGAAGCTTTCTTT | CASSSAAGNTEAFF
TRBJ1-2 | NA | NA | TRBV5-6 | TGTGCCAGCAGCTTCTCCGGGGGCTACACCTTC | CASSFSGGYTF
TRBJ2-7 | NA | NA | TRBV7-9 | TGTGCCAGCAGCTTAGCTGGGGCGGAATCCTACGAGCAGTACTTC | CASSLAGAESYEQYF
TRBJ1-1 | NA | NA | TRBV4-1 | TGCGCCAGCAGCCAACGCGTTCTGAACACTGAAGCTTTCTTT | CASSQRVLNTEAFF
TRBJ2-7 | NA | NA | TRBV5-1 | TGCGCCAGCAGCTTGGACCTTGGACAGTTTAGTTCCTACGAGCAGTACTTC | CASSLDLGQFSSYEQYF
TRBJ2-7 | NA | NA | TRBV23-1 | TGCGCCAGCAGTCAACCCCCCGGGATCCGCTCCTACGAGCAGTACTTC | CASSQPPGIRSYEQYF
TRBJ1-1 | few | NA | TRBV5-1 | TGCGCCAGCAGCTTCCGGACGGGGAGCACTGAAGCTTTCTTT | CASSFRTGSTEAFF
TRBJ1-2 | NA | NA | TRBV5-4 | TGTGCCAGCAGCTTGGGGCCACAGGGTGGGTTTAACTATGGCTACACCTTC | CASSLGPQGGFNYGYTF
TRBJ2-1 | NA | TRBD2 | TRBV28 | TGTGCCAGCAGTTATAGGCTAGCGGGAGACAATGAGCAGTTCTTC | CASSYRLAGDNEQFF
TRBJ1-1 | NA | TRBD1 | TRBV28 | TGTGCCAGCAGTTTCCGGACAGGGTTACTGACTGAAGCTTTCTTT | CASSFRTGLLTEAFF
TRBJ1-2 | NA | NA | TRBV4-1 | TGCGCCAGCAGCCAAGAGGGGGGCGGGAGATCCTATGGCTACACCTTC | CASSQEGGGRSYGYTF